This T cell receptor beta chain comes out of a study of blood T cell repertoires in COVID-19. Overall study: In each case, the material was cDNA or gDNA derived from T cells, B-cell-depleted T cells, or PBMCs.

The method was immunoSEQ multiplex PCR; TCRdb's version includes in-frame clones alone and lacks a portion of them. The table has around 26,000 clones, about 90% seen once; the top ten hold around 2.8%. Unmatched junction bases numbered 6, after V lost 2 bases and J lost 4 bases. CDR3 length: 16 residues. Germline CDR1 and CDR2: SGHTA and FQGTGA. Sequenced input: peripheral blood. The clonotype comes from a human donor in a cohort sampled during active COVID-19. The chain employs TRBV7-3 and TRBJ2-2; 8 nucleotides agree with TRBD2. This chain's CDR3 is CASSLPGGPATGELFF. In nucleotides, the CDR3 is TGTGCCAGCAGCTTACCGGGGGGGCCCGCCACCGGGGAGCTGTTTTTT.